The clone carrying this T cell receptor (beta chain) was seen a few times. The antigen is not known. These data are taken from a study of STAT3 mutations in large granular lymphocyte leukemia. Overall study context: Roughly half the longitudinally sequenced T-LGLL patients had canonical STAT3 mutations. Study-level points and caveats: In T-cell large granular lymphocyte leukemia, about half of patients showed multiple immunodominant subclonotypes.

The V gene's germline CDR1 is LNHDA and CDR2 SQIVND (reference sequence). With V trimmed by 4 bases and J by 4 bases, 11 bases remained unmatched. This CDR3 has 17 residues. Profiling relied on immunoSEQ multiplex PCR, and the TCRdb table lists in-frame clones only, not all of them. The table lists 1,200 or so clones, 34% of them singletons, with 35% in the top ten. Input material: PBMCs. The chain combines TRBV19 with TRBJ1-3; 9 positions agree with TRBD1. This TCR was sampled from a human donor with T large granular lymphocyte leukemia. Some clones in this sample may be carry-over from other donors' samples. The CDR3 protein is CASSTGQGQRYGNTIYF. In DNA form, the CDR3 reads TGTGCCAGTAGTACCGGACAGGGGCAACGATACGGAAACACCATATATTTT.